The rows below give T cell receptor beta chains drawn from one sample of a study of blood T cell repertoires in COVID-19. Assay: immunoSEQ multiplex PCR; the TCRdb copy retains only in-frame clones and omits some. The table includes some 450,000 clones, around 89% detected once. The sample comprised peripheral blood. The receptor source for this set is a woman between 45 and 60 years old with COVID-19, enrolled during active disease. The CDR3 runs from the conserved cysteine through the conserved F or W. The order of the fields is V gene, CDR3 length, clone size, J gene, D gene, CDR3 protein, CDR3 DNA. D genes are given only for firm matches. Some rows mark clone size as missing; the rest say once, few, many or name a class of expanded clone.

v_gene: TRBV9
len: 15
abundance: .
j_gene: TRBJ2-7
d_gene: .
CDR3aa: CASSPIGGDPYEQYF
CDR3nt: TGTGCCAGCAGCCCCATTGGAGGGGACCCCTACGAGCAGTACTTC

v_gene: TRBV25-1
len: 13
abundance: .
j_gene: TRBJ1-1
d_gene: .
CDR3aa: CASSDWGALEAFF
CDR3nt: TGTGCCAGCAGTGACTGGGGAGCTTTAGAAGCTTTCTTT

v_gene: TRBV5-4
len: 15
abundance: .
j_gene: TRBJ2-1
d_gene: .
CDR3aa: CASSWGRSSYNEQFF
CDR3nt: TGTGCCAGCAGCTGGGGGAGGAGCTCCTACAATGAGCAGTTCTTC

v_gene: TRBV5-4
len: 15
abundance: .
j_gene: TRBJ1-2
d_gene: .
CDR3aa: CASSLGSRVDYGYTF
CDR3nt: TGTGCCAGCAGCTTGGGCAGCAGGGTTGACTATGGCTACACCTTC

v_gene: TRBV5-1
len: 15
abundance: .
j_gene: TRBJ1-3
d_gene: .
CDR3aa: CASSHGGTDGNTIYF
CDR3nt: TGCGCCAGCAGCCACGGCGGGACGGATGGAAACACCATATATTTT

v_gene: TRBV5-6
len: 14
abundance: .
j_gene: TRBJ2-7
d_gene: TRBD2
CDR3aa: CASSFGGGGYEQYF
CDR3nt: TGTGCCAGCAGCTTTGGCGGGGGGGGATACGAGCAGTACTTC

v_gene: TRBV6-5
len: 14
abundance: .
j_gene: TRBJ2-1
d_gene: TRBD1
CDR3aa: CASTGTGSYNEQFF
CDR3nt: TGTGCCAGTACCGGGACAGGATCCTACAATGAGCAGTTCTTC

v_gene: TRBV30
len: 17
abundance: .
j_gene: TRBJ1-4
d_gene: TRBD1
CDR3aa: CAWSVDRKGRGYEKLFF
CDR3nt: TGTGCCTGGAGCGTGGACAGGAAGGGACGGGGTTATGAAAAACTGTTTTTT

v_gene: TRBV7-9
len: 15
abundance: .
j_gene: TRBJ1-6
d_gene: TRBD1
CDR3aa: CASSFSRQGNSPLHF
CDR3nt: TGTGCCAGCAGCTTTTCGAGACAGGGTAATTCACCCCTCCACTTT

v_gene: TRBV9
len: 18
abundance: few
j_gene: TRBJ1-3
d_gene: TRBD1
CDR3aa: CASSVSGTGRIEGNTIYF
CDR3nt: TGTGCCAGCAGCGTCTCCGGGACAGGGAGAATCGAAGGAAACACCATATATTTT

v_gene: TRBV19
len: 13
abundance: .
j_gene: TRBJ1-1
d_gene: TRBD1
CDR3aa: CASSTRGHTEAFF
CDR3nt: TGTGCCAGTAGTACCAGGGGGCACACTGAAGCTTTCTTT

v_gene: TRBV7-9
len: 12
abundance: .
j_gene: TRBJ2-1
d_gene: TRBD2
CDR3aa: CASGAGLNEQFF
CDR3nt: TGTGCCAGTGGAGCGGGGTTAAATGAGCAGTTCTTC

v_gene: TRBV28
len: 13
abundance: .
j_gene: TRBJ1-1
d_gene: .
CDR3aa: CASSLRGPTEAFF
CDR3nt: TGTGCCAGCAGTCTACGGGGTCCGACTGAAGCTTTCTTT

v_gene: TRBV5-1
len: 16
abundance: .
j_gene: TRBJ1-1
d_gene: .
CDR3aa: CASSQVQATRNTEAFF
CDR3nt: TGCGCCAGCAGCCAAGTCCAGGCCACAAGGAACACTGAAGCTTTCTTT

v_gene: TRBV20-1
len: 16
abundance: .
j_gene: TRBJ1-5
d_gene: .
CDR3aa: CSVSSYYVREDQPQHF
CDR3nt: TGCAGTGTTAGTTCCTACTATGTCCGGGAGGATCAGCCCCAGCATTTT

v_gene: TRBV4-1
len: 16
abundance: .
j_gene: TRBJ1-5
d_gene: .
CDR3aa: CASSQDPPGGNQPQHF
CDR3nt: TGCGCCAGCAGCCAAGATCCCCCTGGAGGGAATCAGCCCCAGCATTTT

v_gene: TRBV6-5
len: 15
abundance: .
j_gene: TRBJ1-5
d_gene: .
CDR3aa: CASSRGAYSNQPQHF
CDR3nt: TGTGCCAGCAGTCGGGGGGCGTATAGCAATCAGCCCCAGCATTTT

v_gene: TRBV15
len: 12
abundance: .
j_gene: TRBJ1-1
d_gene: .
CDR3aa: CATSRAGRDAFF
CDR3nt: TGTGCCACCAGCAGGGCGGGACGGGACGCTTTCTTT

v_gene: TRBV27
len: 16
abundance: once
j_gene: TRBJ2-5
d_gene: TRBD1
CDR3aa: CASSLSAGGAGETQYF
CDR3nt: TGTGCCAGCAGTTTATCGGCAGGGGGCGCGGGAGAGACCCAGTACTTC

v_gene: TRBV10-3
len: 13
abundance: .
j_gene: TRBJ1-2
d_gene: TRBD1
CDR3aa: CAIDEPGGYGYTF
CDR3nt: TGTGCCATCGACGAACCAGGGGGCTATGGCTACACCTTC

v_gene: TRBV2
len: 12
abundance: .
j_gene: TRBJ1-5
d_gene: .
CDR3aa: CASRAGVEPQHF
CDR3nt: TGTGCCAGCCGTGCCGGGGTTGAGCCCCAGCATTTT

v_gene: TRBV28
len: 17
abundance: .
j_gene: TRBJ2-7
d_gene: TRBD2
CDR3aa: CASSGLAGAFSSYEQYF
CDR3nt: TGTGCCAGCAGCGGACTAGCGGGGGCCTTCAGCTCCTACGAGCAGTACTTC